These T cell receptor beta chains were read from a single sample in a study of blood T cell repertoires in COVID-19. Only in-frame clones appear in the TCRdb table, and some are missing; sequencing was by immunoSEQ multiplex PCR. This repertoire shows about 190,000 clones, 80% found once; its top ten account for under 8%. Sequenced sample: peripheral blood. All receptors derive from a man in his sixties with acute or convalescent COVID-19. Both conserved end residues are part of each CDR3. The D gene is left open where the match is weak. The size field is filled for only some rows; it gives once, few, many or a size class.

size: once
V: TRBV6-5
J: TRBJ2-5
D: TRBD1
DNA: TGTGCCAGCAGTTACTCAACTAGGACAGGGGGCGAGACCCAGTACTTC
CDR3: CASSYSTRTGGETQYF

size: .
V: TRBV7-2
J: TRBJ2-7
D: TRBD1
DNA: TGTGCCAGCAGCCTACAGGGGGGCAGGGGCCTGGGCTACGAGCAGTACTTC
CDR3: CASSLQGGRGLGYEQYF

size: .
V: TRBV19
J: TRBJ2-4
D: TRBD2
DNA: TGTGCCAGTAGTACCCGGACTAGCCCAGGGGACATTCAGTACTTC
CDR3: CASSTRTSPGDIQYF

size: .
V: TRBV3-1/TRBV3-2
J: TRBJ2-1
D: TRBD2
DNA: TGTGCCAGCAGCCTTCGGGGGGACCCCTACAATGAGCAGTTCTTC
CDR3: CASSLRGDPYNEQFF

size: .
V: TRBV6-5
J: TRBJ1-2
D: .
DNA: TGTGCCAGCAGTTCCGGGGGTAACTATGGCTACACCTTC
CDR3: CASSSGGNYGYTF

size: .
V: TRBV6-5
J: TRBJ2-3
D: .
DNA: TGTGCCAGCACCCCAGGTGATACGCAGTATTTT
CDR3: CASTPGDTQYF

size: .
V: TRBV14
J: TRBJ1-1
D: .
DNA: TGTGCCACCACCTTCGGGGGGGGCACTGAAGCTTTCTTT
CDR3: CATTFGGGTEAFF

size: .
V: TRBV6-5
J: TRBJ2-1
D: .
DNA: TGTGCCAGCTCCCCGGGTTCCTACAATGAGCAGTTCTTC
CDR3: CASSPGSYNEQFF

size: few
V: TRBV27
J: TRBJ1-2
D: TRBD1
DNA: TGTGCCAGCAGAGGACAGGGGGCTACCTATGGCTACACCTTC
CDR3: CASRGQGATYGYTF

size: once
V: TRBV3-1/TRBV3-2
J: TRBJ2-5
D: TRBD1
DNA: TGTGCCAGCAGCCAGGGGAACAGGGGGCTGGGGGAGACCCAGTACTTC
CDR3: CASSQGNRGLGETQYF

size: .
V: TRBV10-3
J: TRBJ1-2
D: TRBD1
DNA: TGTGCCATCACCGCGGACAGGGCGGGTTATGGCTACACCTTC
CDR3: CAITADRAGYGYTF

size: many
V: TRBV4-1
J: TRBJ2-7
D: .
DNA: TGCGCCAGCAGCCAAGACCGGTACTCCTACGAGCAGTACTTC
CDR3: CASSQDRYSYEQYF

size: .
V: TRBV21-1
J: TRBJ1-5
D: .
DNA: TGTGCCAGCAGCAACAGACGGGTCAATCAGCCCCAGCATTTT
CDR3: CASSNRRVNQPQHF

size: .
V: TRBV19
J: TRBJ2-7
D: .
DNA: TGTGCCAGTAGCGGCGGAGGCTACGAGCAGTACTTC
CDR3: CASSGGGYEQYF

size: .
V: TRBV18
J: TRBJ1-5
D: .
DNA: TGTGCCAGCTCAACAGGGTCAGGAGGCAATCAGCCCCAGCATTTT
CDR3: CASSTGSGGNQPQHF

size: .
V: TRBV19
J: TRBJ2-6
D: TRBD1
DNA: TGTGCCAGTAGTACAAGGAGACTGACAGGGGGGTCTGGGGCCAACGTCCTGACTTTC
CDR3: CASSTRRLTGGSGANVLTF

size: .
V: TRBV9
J: TRBJ2-3
D: TRBD2
DNA: TGTGCCAGCAGCGTTTCTAGCGGTGGGACAGATACGCAGTATTTT
CDR3: CASSVSSGGTDTQYF

size: .
V: TRBV13
J: TRBJ2-1
D: TRBD1
DNA: TGTGCCAGCAGTCAACCCGGGACAGGGAAAAATGAGCAGTTCTTC
CDR3: CASSQPGTGKNEQFF

size: .
V: TRBV19
J: TRBJ2-6
D: TRBD1
DNA: TGTGCCAGTAGCCCCAGACAGGGAGTTGCTTCCGGGGCCAACGTCCTGACTTTC
CDR3: CASSPRQGVASGANVLTF

size: .
V: TRBV11-2
J: TRBJ2-6
D: .
DNA: TGTGCCAGCAGCTTATGGAGAGACTCTGGGGCCAACGTCCTGACTTTC
CDR3: CASSLWRDSGANVLTF

size: once
V: TRBV2
J: TRBJ2-3
D: TRBD2
DNA: TGTGCCAGCAGTCGACTAGCGGGAGGGCCGACTGATACGCAGTATTTT
CDR3: CASSRLAGGPTDTQYF

size: .
V: TRBV7-9
J: TRBJ1-1
D: TRBD1
DNA: TGTGCCAGCAGCCCTGGGACAGCAGAAGCTTTCTTT
CDR3: CASSPGTAEAFF

size: .
V: TRBV7-9
J: TRBJ1-5
D: TRBD1
DNA: TGTGCCAGCAGCTTAACAGGGGGGTCAAGTCAGCCCCAGCATTTT
CDR3: CASSLTGGSSQPQHF

size: .
V: TRBV19
J: TRBJ2-1
D: .
DNA: TGTGCCAGTAGTATTGGGAGTCAATGGGATGAGCAGTTCTTC
CDR3: CASSIGSQWDEQFF

size: .
V: TRBV9
J: TRBJ1-4
D: TRBD1
DNA: TGTGCCAGCAGCTTAGGACAGGGGGCGGAGGAAAAACTGTTTTTT
CDR3: CASSLGQGAEEKLFF

size: few
V: TRBV28
J: TRBJ2-1
D: .
DNA: TGTGCCAGCAGTTTATCTACGGGATTGGGGACTTCCTACAATGAGCAGTTCTTC
CDR3: CASSLSTGLGTSYNEQFF

size: .
V: TRBV19
J: TRBJ1-2
D: TRBD1
DNA: TGTGCCAGTAGTATCGACAGGGGCCCCTATGGCTACACCTTC
CDR3: CASSIDRGPYGYTF

size: .
V: TRBV3-1/TRBV3-2
J: TRBJ1-1
D: .
DNA: TGTGCCAGCAGACCGACCGGACACCGTAACACTGAAGCTTTCTTT
CDR3: CASRPTGHRNTEAFF

size: few
V: TRBV3-1/TRBV3-2
J: TRBJ2-7
D: TRBD2
DNA: TGTGCCAGCAGCCAAGTAGACCCCGGGGGGAGCTCCTACGAGCAGTACTTC
CDR3: CASSQVDPGGSSYEQYF

size: .
V: TRBV19
J: TRBJ2-7
D: .
DNA: TGTGCCAGTAGTATAGATCATGGCAGGGTCTACGAGCAGTACTTC
CDR3: CASSIDHGRVYEQYF

size: .
V: TRBV3-1/TRBV3-2
J: TRBJ2-4
D: TRBD1
DNA: TGTGCCAGCAGCCATTACAGGGGGAGTAAGGCCAAAAACATTCAGTACTTC
CDR3: CASSHYRGSKAKNIQYF

size: .
V: TRBV30
J: TRBJ2-7
D: TRBD1
DNA: TGTGCCTGGAACAGACTACGGACAGGGACCCCTGGGGAGCAGTACTTC
CDR3: CAWNRLRTGTPGEQYF

size: .
V: TRBV5-8
J: TRBJ1-4
D: .
DNA: TGTGCCAGCAGCTTGAGCATGTCCTCGTACGAAAAACTGTTTTTT
CDR3: CASSLSMSSYEKLFF

size: .
V: TRBV6-1
J: TRBJ2-7
D: TRBD2
DNA: TGTGCCAGCAGTGAACCGATAATAGCGGGGTCCTACGAGCAGTACTTC
CDR3: CASSEPIIAGSYEQYF

size: .
V: TRBV3-1/TRBV3-2
J: TRBJ2-5
D: TRBD2
DNA: TGTGCCAGCAGCCCACTAGCGGGAGGAGAGACCCAGTACTTC
CDR3: CASSPLAGGETQYF

size: .
V: TRBV15
J: TRBJ1-5
D: .
DNA: TGTGCCACCAGCAGAGATCGGGGATTAAATCAGCCCCAGCATTTT
CDR3: CATSRDRGLNQPQHF

size: .
V: TRBV6-5
J: TRBJ2-7
D: TRBD2
DNA: TGTGCCAGCAGAACCGGGACTAGCTCCTACGAGCAGTACTTC
CDR3: CASRTGTSSYEQYF